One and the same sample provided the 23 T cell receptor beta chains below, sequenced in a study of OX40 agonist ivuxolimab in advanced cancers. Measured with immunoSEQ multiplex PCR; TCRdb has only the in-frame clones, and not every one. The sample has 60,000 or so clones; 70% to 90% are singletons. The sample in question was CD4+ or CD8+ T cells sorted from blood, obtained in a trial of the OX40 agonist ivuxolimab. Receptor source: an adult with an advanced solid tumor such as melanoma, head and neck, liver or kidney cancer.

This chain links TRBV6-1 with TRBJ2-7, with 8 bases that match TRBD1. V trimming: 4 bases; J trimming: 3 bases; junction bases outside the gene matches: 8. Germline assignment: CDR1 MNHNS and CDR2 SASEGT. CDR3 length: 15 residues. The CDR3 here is CASSVAGTGGYEQYF. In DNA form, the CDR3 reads TGTGCCAGCAGTGTTGCCGGGACAGGAGGCTACGAGCAGTACTTC.

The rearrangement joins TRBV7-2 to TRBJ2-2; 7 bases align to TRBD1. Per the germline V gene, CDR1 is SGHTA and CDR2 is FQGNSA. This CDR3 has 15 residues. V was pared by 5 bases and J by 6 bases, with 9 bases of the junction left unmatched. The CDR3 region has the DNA TGTGCCAGCAGCCCGGGGACAGTCCTGGCCGGGGAGCTGTTTTTT. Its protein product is CASSPGTVLAGELFF.

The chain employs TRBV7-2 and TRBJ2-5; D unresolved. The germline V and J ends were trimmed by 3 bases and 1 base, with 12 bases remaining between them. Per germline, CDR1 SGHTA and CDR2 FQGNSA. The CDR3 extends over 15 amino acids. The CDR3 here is CASSFSAQIQETQYF. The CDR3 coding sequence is TGTGCCAGCAGCTTTAGTGCACAGATCCAAGAGACCCAGTACTTC.

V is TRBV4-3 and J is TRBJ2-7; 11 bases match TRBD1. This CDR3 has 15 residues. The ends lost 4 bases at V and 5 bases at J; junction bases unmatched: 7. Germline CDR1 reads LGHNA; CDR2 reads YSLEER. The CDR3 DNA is TGCGCCAGCAGCCCCACGGGACAGGGGGTCCACGAGCAGTACTTC. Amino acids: CASSPTGQGVHEQYF.

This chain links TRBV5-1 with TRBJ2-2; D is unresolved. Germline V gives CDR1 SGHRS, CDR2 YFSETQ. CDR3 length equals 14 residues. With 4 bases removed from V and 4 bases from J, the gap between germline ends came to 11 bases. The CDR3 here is CASSEGFSTGELFF. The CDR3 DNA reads TGCGCCAGCAGCGAAGGGTTTTCCACCGGGGAGCTGTTTTTT.

CDR3 protein: CASSIRGRNTEAFF. In DNA form, the CDR3 reads TGTGCCAGTAGTATTCGGGGGCGCAACACTGAAGCTTTCTTT. This rearrangement joins TRBV19 to TRBJ1-1; TRBD1 might be the D (6 bases). Germline CDR1 reads LNHDA; CDR2 reads SQIVND (reference sequence). Trimming cost V 3 bases and J 2 bases, with 10 bases left between them. This CDR3 region has 14 residues.

The CDR3 DNA sequence: TGTGCCATCAGAGCGGCATCAGGCGGCTATGGCTACACCTTC. Translated: CAIRAASGGYGYTF. The V call is TRBV10-3, the J call TRBJ1-2; no clear D. CDR1 is ENHRY and CDR2 is SYGVKD in the germline V gene. Trimming shortened V by 6 bases and J by 4 bases, and 15 bases separated the two germline ends. The CDR3 sequence is 14 residues long.

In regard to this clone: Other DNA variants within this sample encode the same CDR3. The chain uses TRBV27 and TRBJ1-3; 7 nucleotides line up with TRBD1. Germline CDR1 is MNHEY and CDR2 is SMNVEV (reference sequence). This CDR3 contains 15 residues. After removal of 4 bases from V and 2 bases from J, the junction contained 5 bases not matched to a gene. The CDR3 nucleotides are TGTGCCAGCAGTTCTACAGGGGTGGCTGGAAACACCATATATTTT. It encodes CASSSTGVAGNTIYF.

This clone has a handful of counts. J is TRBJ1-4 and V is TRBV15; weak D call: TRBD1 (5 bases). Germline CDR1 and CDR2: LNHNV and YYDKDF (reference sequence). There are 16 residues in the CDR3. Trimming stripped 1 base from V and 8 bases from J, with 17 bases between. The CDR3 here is CATSRVQGAGTEKLFF. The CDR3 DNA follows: TGTGCCACCAGCAGAGTGCAGGGTGCGGGTACAGAAAAACTGTTTTTT.

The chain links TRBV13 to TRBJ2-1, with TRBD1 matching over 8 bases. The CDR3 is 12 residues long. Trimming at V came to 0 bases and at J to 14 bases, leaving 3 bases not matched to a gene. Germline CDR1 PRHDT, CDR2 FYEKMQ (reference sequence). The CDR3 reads CASSLGQGVEFF. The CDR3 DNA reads TGTGCCAGCAGCTTAGGACAGGGGGTTGAGTTCTTC.

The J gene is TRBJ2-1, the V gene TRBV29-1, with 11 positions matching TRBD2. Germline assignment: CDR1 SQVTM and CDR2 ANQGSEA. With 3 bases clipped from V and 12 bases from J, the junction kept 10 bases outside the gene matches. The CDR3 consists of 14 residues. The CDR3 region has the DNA TGCAGCGTTGAGGCCAAACCGGGACTAGCGGCGCAGTTCTTC. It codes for CSVEAKPGLAAQFF.

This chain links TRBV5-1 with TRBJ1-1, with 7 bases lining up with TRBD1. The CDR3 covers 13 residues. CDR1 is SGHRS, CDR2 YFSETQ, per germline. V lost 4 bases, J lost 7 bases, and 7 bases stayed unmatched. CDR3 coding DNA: TGCGCCAGCAGCCTGGGAAGGGACAGTGAAGCTTTCTTT. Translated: CASSLGRDSEAFF.

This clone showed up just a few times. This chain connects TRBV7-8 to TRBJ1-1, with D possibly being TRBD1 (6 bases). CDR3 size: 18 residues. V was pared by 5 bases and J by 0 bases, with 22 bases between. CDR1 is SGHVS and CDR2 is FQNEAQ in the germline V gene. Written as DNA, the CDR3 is TGTGCCAGCAGCGAACACAGACAGGCCGGGGGAATGAACACTGAAGCTTTCTTT. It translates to CASSEHRQAGGMNTEAFF.

The CDR3 DNA sequence: TGTGCCAGCTCACCACTCTCGACTGACGGGACCGGGGAGCTGTTTTTT. Amino acid sequence: CASSPLSTDGTGELFF. The rearrangement uses TRBV18 and TRBJ2-2; the D is unclear. Germline CDR1 is KGHSH and CDR2 is LQKENI. Deletions cut 1 base from V and 5 bases from J, with 14 bases between. The CDR3 has 16 residues.

The CDR3 here is CASSLRSGHGGDTQYF. The CDR3 DNA is TGTGCCAGCAGCTTGAGGAGCGGCCATGGGGGAGATACGCAGTATTTT. The chain is built from TRBV5-6 and TRBJ2-3; D possibly matches TRBD1 or TRBD2 (5 bases each). The CDR3 is 16 residues long. CDR1 is SGHDT and CDR2 is YYEEEE in the germline V gene. V was trimmed by 1 base and J by 5 bases, leaving 17 bases between them. Based on the CDR3 plus reference TRBV5-6 and TRBJ2-3, the full variable domain is DAGVTQSPTHLIKTRGQQVTLRCSPKSGHDTVSWYQQALGQGPQFIFQYYEEEERQRGNFPDRFSGHQFPNYSSELNVNALLLGDSALYLCASSLRSGHGGDTQYFGPGTRLTVL.

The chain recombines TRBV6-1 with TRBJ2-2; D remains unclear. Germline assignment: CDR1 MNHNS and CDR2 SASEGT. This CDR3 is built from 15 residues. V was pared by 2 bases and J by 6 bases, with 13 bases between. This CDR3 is CASSERWAQAGELFF. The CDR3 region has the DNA TGTGCCAGCAGTGAAAGGTGGGCACAAGCCGGGGAGCTGTTTTTT.

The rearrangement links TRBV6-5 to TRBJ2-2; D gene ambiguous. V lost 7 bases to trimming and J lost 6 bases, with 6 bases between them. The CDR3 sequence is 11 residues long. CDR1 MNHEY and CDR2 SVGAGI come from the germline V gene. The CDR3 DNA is TGTGCCAGCAAGTGGGCCGGGGAGCTGTTTTTT. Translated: CASKWAGELFF.

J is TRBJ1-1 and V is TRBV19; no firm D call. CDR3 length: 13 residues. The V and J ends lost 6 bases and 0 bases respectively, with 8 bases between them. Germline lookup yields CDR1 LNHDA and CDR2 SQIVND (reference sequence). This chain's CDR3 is CASSRSLNTEAFF. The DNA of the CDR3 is TGTGCCAGTAGCCGGTCCTTGAACACTGAAGCTTTCTTT.

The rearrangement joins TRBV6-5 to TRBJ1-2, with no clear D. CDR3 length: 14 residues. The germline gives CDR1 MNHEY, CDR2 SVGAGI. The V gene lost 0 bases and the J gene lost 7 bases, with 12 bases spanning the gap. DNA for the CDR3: TGTGCCAGCAGTTACTCGCCCTTAACCAGTGGCTACACCTTC. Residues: CASSYSPLTSGYTF.

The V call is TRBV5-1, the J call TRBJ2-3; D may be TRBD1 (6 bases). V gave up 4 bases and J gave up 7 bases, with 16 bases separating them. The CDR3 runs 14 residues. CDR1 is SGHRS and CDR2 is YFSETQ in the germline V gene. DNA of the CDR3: TGCGCCAGCAGCACAGGGAACACGCCTTATACGCAGTATTTT. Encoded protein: CASSTGNTPYTQYF.

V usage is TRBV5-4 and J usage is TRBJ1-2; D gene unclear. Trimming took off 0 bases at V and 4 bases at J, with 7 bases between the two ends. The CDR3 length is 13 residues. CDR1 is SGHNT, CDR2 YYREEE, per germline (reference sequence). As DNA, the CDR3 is TGTGCCAGCAGCTTGGGGCAGGTCTATGGCTACACCTTC. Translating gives CASSLGQVYGYTF. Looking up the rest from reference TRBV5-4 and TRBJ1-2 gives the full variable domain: ETGVTQSPTHLIKTRGQQVTLRCSSQSGHNTVSWYQQALGQGPQFIFQYYREEENGRGNFPPRFSGLQFPNYSSELNVNALELDDSALYLCASSLGQVYGYTFGSGTRLTVV.

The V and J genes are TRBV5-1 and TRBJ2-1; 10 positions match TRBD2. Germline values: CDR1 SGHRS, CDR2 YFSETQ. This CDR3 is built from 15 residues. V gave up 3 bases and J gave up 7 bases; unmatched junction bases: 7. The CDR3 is CASSYSGLARNEQFF. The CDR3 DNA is TGCGCCAGCAGCTACTCGGGACTAGCGAGAAATGAGCAGTTCTTC.

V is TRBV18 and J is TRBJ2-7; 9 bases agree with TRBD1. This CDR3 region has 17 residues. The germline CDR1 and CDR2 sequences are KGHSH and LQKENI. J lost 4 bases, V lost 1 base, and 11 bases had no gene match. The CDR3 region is CASSPHRAGTGMYEQYF. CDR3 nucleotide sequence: TGTGCCAGCTCACCACATCGAGCCGGGACAGGGATGTACGAGCAGTACTTC.